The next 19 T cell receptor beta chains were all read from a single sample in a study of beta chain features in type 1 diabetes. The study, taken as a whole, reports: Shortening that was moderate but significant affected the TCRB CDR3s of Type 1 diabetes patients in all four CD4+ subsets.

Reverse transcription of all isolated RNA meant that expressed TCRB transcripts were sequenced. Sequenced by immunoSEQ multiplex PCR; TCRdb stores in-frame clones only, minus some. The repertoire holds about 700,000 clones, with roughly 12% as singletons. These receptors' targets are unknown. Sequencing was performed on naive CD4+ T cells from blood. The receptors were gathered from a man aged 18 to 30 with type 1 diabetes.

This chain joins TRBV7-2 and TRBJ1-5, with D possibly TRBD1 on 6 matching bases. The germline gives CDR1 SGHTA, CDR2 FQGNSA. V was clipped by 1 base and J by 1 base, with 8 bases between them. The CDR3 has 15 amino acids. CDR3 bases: TGTGCCAGCAGCTTAGTGACAGGAAGCAATCAGCCCCAGCATTTT. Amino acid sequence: CASSLVTGSNQPQHF.

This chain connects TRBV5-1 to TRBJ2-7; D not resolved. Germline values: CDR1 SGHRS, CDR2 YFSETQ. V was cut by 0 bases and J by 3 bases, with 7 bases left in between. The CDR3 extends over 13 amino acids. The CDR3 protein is CASSLGVDYEQYF. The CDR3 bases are TGCGCCAGCAGCTTGGGGGTTGACTACGAGCAGTACTTC. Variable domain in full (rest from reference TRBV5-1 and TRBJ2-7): KAGVTQTPRYLIKTRGQQVTLSCSPISGHRSVSWYQQTPGQGLQFLFEYFSETQRNKGNFPGRFSGRQFSNSRSEMNVSTLELGDSALYLCASSLGVDYEQYFGPGTRLTVT.

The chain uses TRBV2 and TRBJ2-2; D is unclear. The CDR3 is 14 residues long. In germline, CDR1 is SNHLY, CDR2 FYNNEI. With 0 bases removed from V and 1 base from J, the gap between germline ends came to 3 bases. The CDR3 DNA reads TGTGCCAGCAGTGAAGCGCGGAACACCGGGGAGCTGTTTTTT. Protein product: CASSEARNTGELFF. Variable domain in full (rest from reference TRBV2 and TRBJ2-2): EPEVTQTPSHQVTQMGQEVILRCVPISNHLYFYWYRQILGQKVEFLVSFYNNEISEKSEIFDDQFSVERPDGSNFTLKIRSTKLEDSAMYFCASSEARNTGELFFGEGSRLTVL.

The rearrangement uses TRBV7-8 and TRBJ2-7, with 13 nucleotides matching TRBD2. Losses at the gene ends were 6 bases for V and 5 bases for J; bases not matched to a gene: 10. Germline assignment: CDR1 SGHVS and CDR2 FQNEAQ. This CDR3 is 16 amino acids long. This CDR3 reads CASRPLTSGGLDEQYF. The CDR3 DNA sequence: TGTGCCAGCAGACCGCTGACTAGCGGGGGGTTGGACGAGCAGTACTTC.

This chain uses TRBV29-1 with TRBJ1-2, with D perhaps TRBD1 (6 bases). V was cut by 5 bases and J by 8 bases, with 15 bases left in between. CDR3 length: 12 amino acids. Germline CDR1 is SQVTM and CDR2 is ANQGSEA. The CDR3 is CSVNPGDYGYTF. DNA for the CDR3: TGCAGCGTTAACCCAGGGGATTACGGCTACACCTTC.

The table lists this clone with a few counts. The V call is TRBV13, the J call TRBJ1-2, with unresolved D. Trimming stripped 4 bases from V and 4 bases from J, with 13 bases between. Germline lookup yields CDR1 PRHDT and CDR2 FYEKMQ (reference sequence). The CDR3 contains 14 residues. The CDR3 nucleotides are TGTGCCAGCAGCTCTTTCCGAGGATTCTATGGCTACACCTTC. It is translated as CASSSFRGFYGYTF.

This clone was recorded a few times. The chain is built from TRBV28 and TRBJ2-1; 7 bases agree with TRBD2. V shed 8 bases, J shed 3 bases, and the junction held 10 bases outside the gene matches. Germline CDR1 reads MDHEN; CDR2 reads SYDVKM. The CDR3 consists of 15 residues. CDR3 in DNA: TGTGCCAGCGAAAATAGCGGGTCAGACTACAATGAGCAGTTCTTC. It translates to CASENSGSDYNEQFF. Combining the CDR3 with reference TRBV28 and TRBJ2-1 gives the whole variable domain DVKVTQSSRYLVKRTGEKVFLECVQDMDHENMFWYRQDPGLGLRLIYFSYDVKMKEKGDIPEGYSVSREKKERFSLILESASTNQTSMYLCASENSGSDYNEQFFGPGTRLTVL.

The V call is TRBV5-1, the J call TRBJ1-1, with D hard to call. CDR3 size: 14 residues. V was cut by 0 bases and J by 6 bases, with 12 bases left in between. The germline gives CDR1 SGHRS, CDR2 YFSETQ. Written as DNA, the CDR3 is TGCGCCAGCAGCTTGGACCGGACCAGGCCTGAAGCTTTCTTT. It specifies CASSLDRTRPEAFF.

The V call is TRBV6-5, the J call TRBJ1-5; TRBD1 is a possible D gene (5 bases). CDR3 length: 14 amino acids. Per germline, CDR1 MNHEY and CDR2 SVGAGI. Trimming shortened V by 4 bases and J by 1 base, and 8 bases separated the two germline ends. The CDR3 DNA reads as TGTGCCAGCAGTTTCGAGGGGAGCAATCAGCCCCAGCATTTT. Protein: CASSFEGSNQPQHF.

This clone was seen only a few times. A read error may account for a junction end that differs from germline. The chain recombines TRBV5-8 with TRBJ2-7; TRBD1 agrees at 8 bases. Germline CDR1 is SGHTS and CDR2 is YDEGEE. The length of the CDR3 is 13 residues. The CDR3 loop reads CASSLPGTGGGHF. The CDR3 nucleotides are TGTGCCAGCAGCTTGCCCGGGACAGGTGGTGGGCACTTC.

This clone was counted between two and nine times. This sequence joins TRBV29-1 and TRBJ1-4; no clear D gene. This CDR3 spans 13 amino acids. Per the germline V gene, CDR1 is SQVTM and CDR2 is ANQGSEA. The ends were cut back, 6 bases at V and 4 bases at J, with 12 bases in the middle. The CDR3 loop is CSVLGGINEKLFF. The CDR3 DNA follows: TGCAGCGTCCTAGGTGGGATTAATGAAAAACTGTTTTTT.

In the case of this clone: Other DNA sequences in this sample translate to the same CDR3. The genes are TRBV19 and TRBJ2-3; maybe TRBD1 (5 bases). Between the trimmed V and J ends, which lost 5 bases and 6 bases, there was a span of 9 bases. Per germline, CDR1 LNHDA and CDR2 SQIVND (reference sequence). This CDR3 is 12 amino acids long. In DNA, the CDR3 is TGTGCCAGTAGTTCCAGGGCGGATACGCAGTATTTT. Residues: CASSSRADTQYF.

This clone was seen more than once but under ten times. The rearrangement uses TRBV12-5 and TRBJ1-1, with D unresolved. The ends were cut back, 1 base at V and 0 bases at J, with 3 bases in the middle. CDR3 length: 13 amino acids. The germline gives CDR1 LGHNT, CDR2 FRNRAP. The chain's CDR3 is CASGLEVNTEAFF. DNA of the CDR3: TGTGCTAGTGGTTTGGAGGTGAACACTGAAGCTTTCTTT.

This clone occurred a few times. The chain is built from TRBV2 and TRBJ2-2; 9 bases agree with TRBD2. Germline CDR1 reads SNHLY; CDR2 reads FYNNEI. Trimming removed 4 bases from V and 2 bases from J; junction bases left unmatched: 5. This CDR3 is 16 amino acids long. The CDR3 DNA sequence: TGTGCCAGCAGTGCGATTAGCGGGGGTAACACCGGGGAGCTGTTTTTT. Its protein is CASSAISGGNTGELFF.

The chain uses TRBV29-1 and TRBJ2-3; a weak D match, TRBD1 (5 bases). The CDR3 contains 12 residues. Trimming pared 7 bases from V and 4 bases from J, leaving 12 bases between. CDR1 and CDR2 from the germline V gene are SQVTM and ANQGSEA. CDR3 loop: CSAETGSDTQYF. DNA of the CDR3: TGCAGCGCCGAAACAGGTTCAGATACGCAGTATTTT.

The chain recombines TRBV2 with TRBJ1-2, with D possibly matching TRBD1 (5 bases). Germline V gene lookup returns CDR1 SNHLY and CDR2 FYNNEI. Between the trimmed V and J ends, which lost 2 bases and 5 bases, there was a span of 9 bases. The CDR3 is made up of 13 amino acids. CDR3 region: CASSERQTYGYTF. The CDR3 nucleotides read TGTGCCAGCAGTGAAAGACAGACTTATGGCTACACCTTC. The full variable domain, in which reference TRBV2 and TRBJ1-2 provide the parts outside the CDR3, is EPEVTQTPSHQVTQMGQEVILRCVPISNHLYFYWYRQILGQKVEFLVSFYNNEISEKSEIFDDQFSVERPDGSNFTLKIRSTKLEDSAMYFCASSERQTYGYTFGSGTRLTVV.

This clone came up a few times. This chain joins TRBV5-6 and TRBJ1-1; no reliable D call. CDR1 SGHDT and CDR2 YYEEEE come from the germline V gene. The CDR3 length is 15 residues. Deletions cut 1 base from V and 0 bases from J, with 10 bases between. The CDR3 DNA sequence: TGTGCCAGCAGCTTGTCCCCGACGGTGAACACTGAAGCTTTCTTT. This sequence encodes CASSLSPTVNTEAFF.

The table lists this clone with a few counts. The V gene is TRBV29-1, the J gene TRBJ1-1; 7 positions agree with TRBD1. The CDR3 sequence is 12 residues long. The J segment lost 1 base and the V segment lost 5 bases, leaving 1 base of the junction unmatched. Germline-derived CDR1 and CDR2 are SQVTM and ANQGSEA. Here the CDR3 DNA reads TGCAGCGTTCAGGGGGGGAACACTGAAGCTTTCTTT. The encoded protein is CSVQGGNTEAFF.

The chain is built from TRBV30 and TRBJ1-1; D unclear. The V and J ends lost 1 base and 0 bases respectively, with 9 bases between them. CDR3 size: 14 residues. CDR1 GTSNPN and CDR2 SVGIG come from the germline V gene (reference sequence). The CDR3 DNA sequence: TGTGCCTGGAGTGCTCAGCTCATGAACACTGAAGCTTTCTTT. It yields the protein CAWSAQLMNTEAFF. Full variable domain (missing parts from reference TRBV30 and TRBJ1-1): SQTIHQWPATLVQPVGSPLSLECTVEGTSNPNLYWYRQAAGRGLQLLFYSVGIGQISSEVPQNLSASRPQDRQFILSSKKLLLSDSGFYLCAWSAQLMNTEAFFGQGTRLTVV.